Shown below are 5 T cell receptor beta chains from a single sample sequenced in a study of blood T cell repertoires in COVID-19. TCRdb keeps only in-frame clones here, not all; method: immunoSEQ multiplex PCR. The table has a few hundred thousand clones, roughly 84% seen once. Sample: PBMCs or T cells enriched from blood (not recorded which). The source of these receptors is a young woman who had recovered from COVID-19.

V and J are TRBV28 and TRBJ1-4; 7 bases match TRBD1. This CDR3 comprises 14 residues. Germline V CDR1 and CDR2: MDHEN, SYDVKM. Trimming removed 5 bases from V and 4 bases from J; junction bases left unmatched: 4. This CDR3 is CASSATGSNEKLFF. The CDR3 coding sequence is TGTGCCAGCAGTGCGACAGGGAGTAATGAAAAACTGTTTTTT.

V usage is TRBV7-8 and J usage is TRBJ1-1, with a weak D call TRBD1 (5 bases). This CDR3 has 17 amino acids. Germline V gives CDR1 SGHVS, CDR2 FQNEAQ. The germline V and J ends were trimmed by 5 bases and 4 bases, with 23 bases remaining between them. CDR3: CASSQLLPSTVGTEAFF. In nucleotides, the CDR3 is TGTGCCAGCAGCCAACTACTACCCTCGACAGTGGGCACTGAAGCTTTCTTT.

The chain employs TRBV6-6 and TRBJ1-1, with TRBD1 matching over 11 bases. Germline V CDR1 and CDR2: MNHNY, SVGAGI (reference sequence). Trimming at V came to 7 bases and at J to 5 bases, leaving 9 bases not matched to a gene. The CDR3 is made up of 15 amino acids. CDR3 loop: CASKAGTGGGTEAFF. The CDR3, as DNA: TGTGCCAGCAAAGCTGGGACAGGGGGGGGGACTGAAGCTTTCTTT.

The V and J genes are TRBV7-8 and TRBJ1-2; TRBD1 matches 9 bases. The V gene end was trimmed by 1 base and the J gene end by 3 bases; junction bases not matched to a gene: 6. The CDR3 extends over 16 amino acids. Germline CDR1 SGHVS, CDR2 FQNEAQ. The CDR3 is CASSLEGTGWDYGYTF. Written as DNA, the CDR3 is TGTGCCAGCAGCTTAGAGGGGACAGGGTGGGACTATGGCTACACCTTC.

This clone has a handful of counts. The chain carries TRBV5-6 and TRBJ1-6, with D perhaps TRBD1 (5 bases). Germline V gene sequence: CDR1 SGHDT, CDR2 YYEEEE. V was pared by 0 bases and J by 5 bases, with 9 bases between. CDR3 length: 15 amino acids. The DNA for the CDR3 is TGTGCCAGCAGCTTGGGGGGACTCAATAATTCACCCCTCCACTTT. It encodes CASSLGGLNNSPLHF.